This is a list of T cell receptor beta chains from one sample in a study of response to subunit inactivated influenza vaccine. MiXCR was run by TCRdb on the RT-PCR reads, yielding one entry per CDR3 protein. The sample records 750,000 to 850,000 distinct CDR3 sequences, approximately 17% being singletons. The sequencing used PBMCs from blood, collected 5 to 6 days after vaccination. The receptor source for this set is a man aged 45-65 years who received an inactivated influenza vaccine. Both conserved end residues are part of each CDR3. A D gene is named only where the DNA matches it firmly. Some rows mark clone size as missing; the rest say once, few, many or name a class of expanded clone.

j_gene | d_gene | abundance | v_gene | CDR3nt | CDR3aa
TRBJ1-1 | TRBD1 | many | TRBV12-3/TRBV12-4 | TGTGCCAGCAGTTCTGCCCTGACAGGGGGTGCTGAAGCTTTCTTT | CASSSALTGGAEAFF
TRBJ2-1 | - | few | TRBV12-3/TRBV12-4 | TGTGCCAGCAGTATCGGCCTAGGTCGGTTCTTC | CASSIGLGRFF
TRBJ2-5 | - | - | TRBV20-1 | TGCAGTGCTCCCCTTCCCCCGGACAAGTACTTC | CSAPLPPDKYF
TRBJ2-1 | TRBD2 | few | TRBV6-1 | TGTGCCAGCAGCCGCACTAGCGGGGGGGCCTCCTACAATGAGCAGTTCTTC | CASSRTSGGASYNEQFF
TRBJ2-7 | - | - | TRBV4-2 | TGTGCCAGCAGCCAAGACTCGGGTGGCTACGAGCAGTACTTC | CASSQDSGGYEQYF
TRBJ2-5 | TRBD2 | - | TRBV20-1 | TGCAGTGCCTACGGCGTGGGAGGGCCGGAGACCCAGTACTTC | CSAYGVGGPETQYF
TRBJ1-2 | TRBD1 | - | TRBV6-1 | TGTGCCAGCAGTCCGGACAGGGGAGGGCATGGCTACACCTTC | CASSPDRGGHGYTF
TRBJ1-1 | - | many | TRBV5-1 | TGCGCCAGCAGCTTGGAACCAGGTGATGAAGCTTTCTTT | CASSLEPGDEAFF
TRBJ2-2 | TRBD2 | - | TRBV6-2/TRBV6-3 | TGTGCCAGCAGTTATTTTACTAGCGGGAGGGCCTCCGCCGGGGAGCTGTTTTTT | CASSYFTSGRASAGELFF
TRBJ2-5 | TRBD1 | - | TRBV28 | TGTGCCAGCAGCTTACAGGGGGCGATGGAGACCCAGTACTTC | CASSLQGAMETQYF
TRBJ2-7 | TRBD2 | few | TRBV3-1 | TGTGCCAGCAGTCTAGCGGGAGGACACTACGAGCAGTACTTC | CASSLAGGHYEQYF
TRBJ2-3 | - | - | TRBV5-1 | TGCGCCAGCAGCTTGGTGCGGTCGAGTTTCCCAAAAACATCCTTTACGCAGTATTTT | CASSLVRSSFPKTSFTQYF
TRBJ2-2 | - | - | TRBV25-1 | TGTGCCAGCAGTGAAAAACAGGGTAATGGCGGGGAGCTGTTTTTT | CASSEKQGNGGELFF
TRBJ2-7 | - | - | TRBV7-9 | TGTGCCAGCGGCCAAGGGAACTCCTACGAGCAGTACTTC | CASGQGNSYEQYF
TRBJ2-7 | - | few | TRBV20-1 | TGCAGAGCCCCATATCTAGACTACGAGCAGTACTTC | CRAPYLDYEQYF
TRBJ1-5 | - | - | TRBV4-2 | TGTGCCAGCAGCCAAGATGGCCCAGATCAGCCCCAGCATTTT | CASSQDGPDQPQHF
TRBJ2-7 | TRBD1 | few | TRBV5-1 | TGCGCCAGCAGAAGCGAAGGGGGCTTCGAGCAGTACTTC | CASRSEGGFEQYF
TRBJ2-3 | - | - | TRBV7-2 | TGTGCCAGCAGCGTACAGCAGAAATCAGGTGTAAATACGCAGTATTTT | CASSVQQKSGVNTQYF
TRBJ2-3 | TRBD1 | - | TRBV7-9 | TGTGCCAGCAGCTCGGGCAGGGGGACGCAGTATTTT | CASSSGRGTQYF
TRBJ2-3 | - | few | TRBV6-1 | TGTGCCAGCAGCCCCCGTATCGGTGGGGCCACAGGTACGCAGTATTTT | CASSPRIGGATGTQYF
TRBJ2-2 | TRBD2 | few | TRBV12-3/TRBV12-4 | TGTGCCAGCAGTTTTCCAGCGGGGGTGAACACCGGGGAGCTGTTTTTT | CASSFPAGVNTGELFF
TRBJ2-7 | - | - | TRBV12-5 | TGTGCTAGTGGTGTCGGGCGGGCCTACGAGCAGTACTTC | CASGVGRAYEQYF
TRBJ2-7 | TRBD2 | many | TRBV4-2 | TGTGCCAGCAGCCCGGGGTTCGGCGGGAGGGCCGACGAGCAGTACTTC | CASSPGFGGRADEQYF
TRBJ2-3 | - | few | TRBV20-1 | TGCAGTGCCGGGGGCAGTCCTAAAGATACGCAGTATTTT | CSAGGSPKDTQYF